A selection of T cell receptor beta chains follows, all from one sample in a study of multiple sclerosis patients with progressive multifocal leukoencephalopathy. Data came from immunoSEQ multiplex PCR; TCRdb stores just in-frame clones and leaves some out. In the table there are fewer than 40,000 clones, about nine tenths of which are singletons. The sample was PBMCs. The receptors derive from a human donor with multiple sclerosis. Both conserved end residues are part of each CDR3. The D gene is left open where the match is weak. Clone size is shown for a subset of rows, as once, few, many or a class of expanded clone.

CDR3 DNA: TGCGCCAGCAGCCAAGGTCCCTCGACGTTCGACTATGGCTACACCTTC
CDR3 protein: CASSQGPSTFDYGYTF
D gene: -
clone size: -
J gene: TRBJ1-2
V gene: TRBV4-1

CDR3 DNA: TGCGCCAGCAGCCTTAGCGGGAGTGGCTACAATGAGCAGTTCTTC
CDR3 protein: CASSLSGSGYNEQFF
D gene: TRBD2
clone size: -
J gene: TRBJ2-1
V gene: TRBV4-3

CDR3 DNA: TGTGCCAGCAGCTTAGCGGGACTATCAAACGAGCAGTACTTC
CDR3 protein: CASSLAGLSNEQYF
D gene: TRBD2
clone size: -
J gene: TRBJ2-7
V gene: TRBV7-2

CDR3 DNA: TGTGCCAGCAGTTTAGCCCCGCTAAACGAGCAGTACTTC
CDR3 protein: CASSLAPLNEQYF
D gene: -
clone size: -
J gene: TRBJ2-7
V gene: TRBV28

CDR3 DNA: TGTGCTAGGGGCATGGACAGGGGATTTTCTGGACATGAGCAGTTCTTC
CDR3 protein: CARGMDRGFSGHEQFF
D gene: TRBD1
clone size: -
J gene: TRBJ2-1
V gene: TRBV12-5

CDR3 DNA: TGTGCCACCAGCAGAGATCCCATCTCGTTGGGCACTGAAGCTTTCTTT
CDR3 protein: CATSRDPISLGTEAFF
D gene: -
clone size: -
J gene: TRBJ1-1
V gene: TRBV15

CDR3 DNA: TGTGCCAGCAGCTTTAGGGTCAGCACAGATACGCAGTATTTT
CDR3 protein: CASSFRVSTDTQYF
D gene: -
clone size: once
J gene: TRBJ2-3
V gene: TRBV5-4

CDR3 DNA: TGTGCCAGCCACGGGGGGTTCTTCAGTTCTCTCTATGGCTACACCTTC
CDR3 protein: CASHGGFFSSLYGYTF
D gene: -
clone size: -
J gene: TRBJ1-2
V gene: TRBV28

CDR3 DNA: TGTGCCAGCAGCGACGGGACTAGCGGATCCTACAATGAGCAGTTCTTC
CDR3 protein: CASSDGTSGSYNEQFF
D gene: TRBD2
clone size: -
J gene: TRBJ2-1
V gene: TRBV6-4

CDR3 DNA: TGTGCCAGCAGCCTAGACAGGGGCTACACCTTC
CDR3 protein: CASSLDRGYTF
D gene: -
clone size: -
J gene: TRBJ1-2
V gene: TRBV7-9

CDR3 DNA: TGCGCCAGCAGCTTGGCCGTGGCAGGGGGGTACTACGAGCAGTACTTC
CDR3 protein: CASSLAVAGGYYEQYF
D gene: -
clone size: -
J gene: TRBJ2-7
V gene: TRBV5-1

CDR3 DNA: TGTGCCAGCAGTCCTAGGACTAGACGCACAGATACGCAGTATTTT
CDR3 protein: CASSPRTRRTDTQYF
D gene: TRBD2
clone size: -
J gene: TRBJ2-3
V gene: TRBV27

CDR3 DNA: TGTGCCAGCAGCTCAAGGGACGGTTACGAGCAGTACTTC
CDR3 protein: CASSSRDGYEQYF
D gene: -
clone size: -
J gene: TRBJ2-7
V gene: TRBV11-3

CDR3 DNA: TGTGCCAGCAGGTTGGGGAGCGGGAGTATCCCAGAGACCCAGTACTTC
CDR3 protein: CASRLGSGSIPETQYF
D gene: TRBD2
clone size: -
J gene: TRBJ2-5
V gene: TRBV27

CDR3 DNA: TGTGCCAGCAGTCCAAATAGGGACAGGGGTAGCCACGAGCAGTACTTC
CDR3 protein: CASSPNRDRGSHEQYF
D gene: TRBD1
clone size: -
J gene: TRBJ2-7
V gene: TRBV27

CDR3 DNA: TGTGCCAGCAGGCATACTAGCGGGGCCACAGATACGCAGTATTTT
CDR3 protein: CASRHTSGATDTQYF
D gene: TRBD2
clone size: -
J gene: TRBJ2-3
V gene: TRBV6-5

CDR3 DNA: TGTGCCAGCACCCCCTCAAGGGGCTACAATCAGCCCCAGCATTTT
CDR3 protein: CASTPSRGYNQPQHF
D gene: -
clone size: -
J gene: TRBJ1-5
V gene: TRBV2

CDR3 DNA: TGCAGCGTCGGCGGGCGGAATTCCTATGGCTACACCTTC
CDR3 protein: CSVGGRNSYGYTF
D gene: -
clone size: -
J gene: TRBJ1-2
V gene: TRBV29-1

CDR3 DNA: TGTGCCACCAGCAGACACCCGGACAGGTACAATGAGCAGTTCTTC
CDR3 protein: CATSRHPDRYNEQFF
D gene: TRBD1
clone size: once
J gene: TRBJ2-1
V gene: TRBV15

CDR3 DNA: TGCGCCAGCAGCTTCCCTATAGCGGGAGCCCAAGAGACCCAGTACTTC
CDR3 protein: CASSFPIAGAQETQYF
D gene: TRBD2
clone size: -
J gene: TRBJ2-5
V gene: TRBV5-1

CDR3 DNA: TGTGCCAGCGGGACAGACTACAATGAGCAGTTCTTC
CDR3 protein: CASGTDYNEQFF
D gene: TRBD1
clone size: -
J gene: TRBJ2-1
V gene: TRBV6-1

CDR3 DNA: TGCGCCAGCTCTCCGAGGAGCCTCTGGGATGAGCAGTTCTTC
CDR3 protein: CASSPRSLWDEQFF
D gene: -
clone size: -
J gene: TRBJ2-1
V gene: TRBV10-1

CDR3 DNA: TGTGCCAGCACCGACAGGGGAGGGGATGGCTACACCTTC
CDR3 protein: CASTDRGGDGYTF
D gene: TRBD1
clone size: -
J gene: TRBJ1-2
V gene: TRBV6-1

CDR3 DNA: TGTGCCAGTAGTATTCAGGGCTTGAACACTGAAGCTTTCTTT
CDR3 protein: CASSIQGLNTEAFF
D gene: -
clone size: -
J gene: TRBJ1-1
V gene: TRBV19

CDR3 DNA: TGCGCCAGCAGCCAAGTGGGGCGGGAGCGCACCGGGGAGCTGTTTTTT
CDR3 protein: CASSQVGRERTGELFF
D gene: TRBD2
clone size: -
J gene: TRBJ2-2
V gene: TRBV4-1

CDR3 DNA: TGTGCCAGCAGTTCCTCCCGGCTTTTGTCCTATGGCTACACCTTC
CDR3 protein: CASSSSRLLSYGYTF
D gene: -
clone size: once
J gene: TRBJ1-2
V gene: TRBV28

CDR3 DNA: TGTGCCAGCAGCTTAGACTCCTCTGGGGCCAACGTCCTGACTTTC
CDR3 protein: CASSLDSSGANVLTF
D gene: -
clone size: -
J gene: TRBJ2-6
V gene: TRBV11-3

CDR3 DNA: TGTGCCAGCAGTTTAGATTGGCAGGGGGGCCTTAACTATGGCTACACCTTC
CDR3 protein: CASSLDWQGGLNYGYTF
D gene: TRBD1
clone size: -
J gene: TRBJ1-2
V gene: TRBV28

CDR3 DNA: TGTGCCCGGTCTTTGGGGGGAGAGACCCAGTACTTC
CDR3 protein: CARSLGGETQYF
D gene: -
clone size: -
J gene: TRBJ2-5
V gene: TRBV30

CDR3 DNA: TGTGCCACCAGCAGAGATGTGGGGGCTATCAATCAGCCCCAGCATTTT
CDR3 protein: CATSRDVGAINQPQHF
D gene: -
clone size: -
J gene: TRBJ1-5
V gene: TRBV15

CDR3 DNA: TGTGCCAGCTCATCGGGACTAGCGGCGTACACCGGGGAGCTGTTTTTT
CDR3 protein: CASSSGLAAYTGELFF
D gene: TRBD2
clone size: -
J gene: TRBJ2-2
V gene: TRBV18

CDR3 DNA: TGTGCCAGCAGCTTGGAAAGGGCCTACGAGCAGTACTTC
CDR3 protein: CASSLERAYEQYF
D gene: -
clone size: -
J gene: TRBJ2-7
V gene: TRBV5-4

CDR3 DNA: TGTGCCAGCATCCCCGGGGGGCCCTATGGCTACACCTTC
CDR3 protein: CASIPGGPYGYTF
D gene: -
clone size: -
J gene: TRBJ1-2
V gene: TRBV28

CDR3 DNA: TGTGCCAGCAGCCCTTACGGGACAGGCAGGGGGCAGTACTTC
CDR3 protein: CASSPYGTGRGQYF
D gene: TRBD1
clone size: -
J gene: TRBJ2-7
V gene: TRBV7-2

CDR3 DNA: TGTGCCAGCAGCTTAGAGAGTACTGAAGCTTTCTTT
CDR3 protein: CASSLESTEAFF
D gene: -
clone size: -
J gene: TRBJ1-1
V gene: TRBV7-9

CDR3 DNA: TGTGCCAGCACGGCGGGAGGCACCTACACTGAAGCTTTCTTT
CDR3 protein: CASTAGGTYTEAFF
D gene: -
clone size: -
J gene: TRBJ1-1
V gene: TRBV25-1

CDR3 DNA: TGTGCCAGCAGAGGACACCGGACAGGGAGAATGAACACTGAAGCTTTCTTT
CDR3 protein: CASRGHRTGRMNTEAFF
D gene: TRBD1
clone size: -
J gene: TRBJ1-1
V gene: TRBV2

CDR3 DNA: TGTCTTGTTGGGGATTCTAATGAAAAACTGTTTTTT
CDR3 protein: CLVGDSNEKLFF
D gene: -
clone size: -
J gene: TRBJ1-4
V gene: TRBV7-9

CDR3 DNA: TGTGCCAGCAGTTTCGCGAAAGGGACAGGGGTGAACACTGAAGCTTTCTTT
CDR3 protein: CASSFAKGTGVNTEAFF
D gene: TRBD1
clone size: -
J gene: TRBJ1-1
V gene: TRBV28

CDR3 DNA: TGCGCCAGCAGTGACGGGCCGTCAAACACCGGGGAGCTGTTTTTT
CDR3 protein: CASSDGPSNTGELFF
D gene: -
clone size: -
J gene: TRBJ2-2
V gene: TRBV10-1

CDR3 DNA: TGTGCCAGCAGCTCAACCGGGCCCCGAGTTACTGAAGCTTTCTTT
CDR3 protein: CASSSTGPRVTEAFF
D gene: -
clone size: -
J gene: TRBJ1-1
V gene: TRBV7-2

CDR3 DNA: TGTGCCAGCAGCGTAGCCGTCCAAGACTCTGGAAACACCATATATTTT
CDR3 protein: CASSVAVQDSGNTIYF
D gene: -
clone size: -
J gene: TRBJ1-3
V gene: TRBV9

CDR3 DNA: TGTGCCAGCAGCTTAAGGACTAGCGGGAGTCAACACGAGCAGTACTTC
CDR3 protein: CASSLRTSGSQHEQYF
D gene: TRBD2
clone size: -
J gene: TRBJ2-7
V gene: TRBV7-8

CDR3 DNA: TGTGCCAGCAGCGAGGACCGGGAATCCCAAGAGACCCAGTACTTC
CDR3 protein: CASSEDRESQETQYF
D gene: -
clone size: -
J gene: TRBJ2-5
V gene: TRBV5-8

CDR3 DNA: TGTGCTAGTGGTAAAGGACAGAGTTCCACTGAAGCTTTCTTT
CDR3 protein: CASGKGQSSTEAFF
D gene: -
clone size: -
J gene: TRBJ1-1
V gene: TRBV12-5

CDR3 DNA: TGCGCCAGCAGCCTGACTAGCGGGAGGGGGGATACGCAGTATTTT
CDR3 protein: CASSLTSGRGDTQYF
D gene: TRBD2
clone size: -
J gene: TRBJ2-3
V gene: TRBV4-3

CDR3 DNA: TGTGCCAGCGCCCATGAGCAGTTCTTC
CDR3 protein: CASAHEQFF
D gene: -
clone size: once
J gene: TRBJ2-1
V gene: TRBV27

CDR3 DNA: TGTGCCAGCAGTTTACCCCCTCCCCACGAGCAGTACTTC
CDR3 protein: CASSLPPPHEQYF
D gene: -
clone size: -
J gene: TRBJ2-7
V gene: TRBV27

CDR3 DNA: TGTGCCAGCAGACCTCAGGGGATCACTGAAGCTTTCTTT
CDR3 protein: CASRPQGITEAFF
D gene: -
clone size: -
J gene: TRBJ1-1
V gene: TRBV27

CDR3 DNA: TGTGCCAGCAGTCCCCAACCTCAGCCATCATACGAGCAGTACTTC
CDR3 protein: CASSPQPQPSYEQYF
D gene: -
clone size: -
J gene: TRBJ2-7
V gene: TRBV28

CDR3 DNA: TGTGCCAGCAGCCACCGGACAGGGAGTGAGCAGTTCTTC
CDR3 protein: CASSHRTGSEQFF
D gene: TRBD1
clone size: -
J gene: TRBJ2-1
V gene: TRBV14

CDR3 DNA: TGTGCCACCAGCAGAGCGGAGGGACTGACGAATGAAAAACTGTTTTTT
CDR3 protein: CATSRAEGLTNEKLFF
D gene: -
clone size: -
J gene: TRBJ1-4
V gene: TRBV15

CDR3 DNA: TGTGCCTGGAGCTTGGTGACGACTGAAGCTTTCTTT
CDR3 protein: CAWSLVTTEAFF
D gene: -
clone size: -
J gene: TRBJ1-1
V gene: TRBV30

CDR3 DNA: TGTGCCAGCAGCACACTAGGGAGCTCCTACGAGCAGTACTTC
CDR3 protein: CASSTLGSSYEQYF
D gene: -
clone size: -
J gene: TRBJ2-7
V gene: TRBV7-6

CDR3 DNA: TGTGCCAGCAGTCTGACAGGGGGATGGACTGAAGCTTTCTTT
CDR3 protein: CASSLTGGWTEAFF
D gene: TRBD1
clone size: -
J gene: TRBJ1-1
V gene: TRBV6-1

CDR3 DNA: TGTGCCAGCAGCTGGGGACAGGGAGCCAATCAGCCCCAGCATTTT
CDR3 protein: CASSWGQGANQPQHF
D gene: TRBD1
clone size: -
J gene: TRBJ1-5
V gene: TRBV5-5

CDR3 DNA: TGCGCCAGCAGCCGCCGGGACAGGGGAGCAGATACGCAGTATTTT
CDR3 protein: CASSRRDRGADTQYF
D gene: TRBD1
clone size: -
J gene: TRBJ2-3
V gene: TRBV4-1